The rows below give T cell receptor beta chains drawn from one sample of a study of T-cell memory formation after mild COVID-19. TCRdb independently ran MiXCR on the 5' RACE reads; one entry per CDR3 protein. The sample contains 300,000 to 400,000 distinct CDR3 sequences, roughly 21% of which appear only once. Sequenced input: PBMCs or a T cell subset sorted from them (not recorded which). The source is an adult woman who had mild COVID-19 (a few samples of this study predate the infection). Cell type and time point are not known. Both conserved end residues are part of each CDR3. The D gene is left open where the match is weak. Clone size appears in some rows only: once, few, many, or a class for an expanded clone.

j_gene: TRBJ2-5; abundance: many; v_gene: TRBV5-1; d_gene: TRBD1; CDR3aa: CASSVGGTGNQETQYF; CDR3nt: TGCGCCAGCAGCGTGGGAGGGACAGGGAATCAAGAGACCCAGTACTTC
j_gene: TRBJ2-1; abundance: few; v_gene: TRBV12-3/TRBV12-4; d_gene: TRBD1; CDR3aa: CASSVGSGGLNEQFF; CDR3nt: TGTGCCAGCAGCGTGGGATCAGGGGGCCTCAATGAGCAGTTCTTC
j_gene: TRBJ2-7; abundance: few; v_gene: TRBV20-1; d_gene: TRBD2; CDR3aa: CSASRAGGPYDEQYF; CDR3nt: TGCAGTGCTAGTCGAGCGGGAGGGCCCTACGACGAGCAGTACTTC
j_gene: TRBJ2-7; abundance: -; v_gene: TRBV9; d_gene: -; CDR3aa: CASSLGGGGGYEQYF; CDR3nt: TGTGCCAGCAGCTTAGGGGGCGGGGGAGGCTACGAGCAGTACTTC
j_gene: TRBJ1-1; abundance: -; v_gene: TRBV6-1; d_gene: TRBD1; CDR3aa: CASTNGQGARTEAFF; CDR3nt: TGTGCCAGCACTAACGGACAGGGGGCAAGGACTGAAGCTTTCTTT
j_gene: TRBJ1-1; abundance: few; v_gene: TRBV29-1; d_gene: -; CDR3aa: CSVLGTPNTEAFF; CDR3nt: TGCAGCGTCCTCGGGACACCCAACACTGAAGCTTTCTTT
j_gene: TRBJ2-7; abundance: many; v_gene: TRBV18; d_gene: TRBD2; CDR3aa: CASSPPAPGLAGFYEQYF; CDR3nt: TGTGCCAGCTCACCACCGGCCCCCGGACTAGCGGGATTCTACGAGCAGTACTTC
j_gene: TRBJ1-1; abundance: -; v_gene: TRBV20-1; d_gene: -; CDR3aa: CSARLGKLKNTEAFF; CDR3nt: TGCAGTGCTAGATTGGGGAAGCTTAAGAACACTGAAGCTTTCTTT
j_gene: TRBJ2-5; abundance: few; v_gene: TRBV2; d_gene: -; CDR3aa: CASRAETETQYF; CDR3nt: TGTGCCAGCCGCGCCGAGACTGAGACCCAGTACTTC
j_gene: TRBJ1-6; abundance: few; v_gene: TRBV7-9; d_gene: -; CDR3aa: CASSQPGRPLHF; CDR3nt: TGTGCCAGCAGCCAGCCGGGACGACCCCTCCACTTT
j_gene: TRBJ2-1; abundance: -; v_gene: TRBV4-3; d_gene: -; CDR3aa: CASSQGLQPGPYNEQFF; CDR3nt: TGCGCCAGCAGCCAAGGTCTCCAACCGGGTCCCTACAATGAGCAGTTCTTC
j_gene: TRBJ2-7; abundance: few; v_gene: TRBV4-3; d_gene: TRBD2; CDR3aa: CASSPGLAAAYEQYF; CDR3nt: TGCGCCAGCAGCCCCGGACTAGCGGCCGCCTACGAGCAGTACTTC
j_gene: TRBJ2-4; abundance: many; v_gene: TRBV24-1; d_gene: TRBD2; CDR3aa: CATSAGRGLAKNIQYF; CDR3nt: TGTGCCACCAGTGCCGGGAGGGGTTTGGCCAAAAACATTCAGTACTTC
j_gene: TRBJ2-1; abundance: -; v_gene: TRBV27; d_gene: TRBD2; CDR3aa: CASSAERGAGSYNEQFF; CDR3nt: TGTGCCAGCAGTGCAGAGCGGGGGGCGGGCTCCTACAATGAGCAGTTCTTC
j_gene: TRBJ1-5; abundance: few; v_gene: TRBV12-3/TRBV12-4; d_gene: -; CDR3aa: CATQWGTQPQHF; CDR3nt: TGTGCCACCCAGTGGGGGACTCAGCCCCAGCATTTT
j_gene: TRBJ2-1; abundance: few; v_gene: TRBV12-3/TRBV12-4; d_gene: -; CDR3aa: CASRLSWKDSYNEQFF; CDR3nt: TGTGCCAGCAGACTTAGCTGGAAAGACTCCTACAATGAGCAGTTCTTC
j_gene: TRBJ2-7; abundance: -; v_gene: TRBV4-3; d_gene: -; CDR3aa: CASSQDPVAYEQYF; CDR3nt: TGCGCCAGCAGCCAAGATCCCGTGGCCTACGAGCAGTACTTC